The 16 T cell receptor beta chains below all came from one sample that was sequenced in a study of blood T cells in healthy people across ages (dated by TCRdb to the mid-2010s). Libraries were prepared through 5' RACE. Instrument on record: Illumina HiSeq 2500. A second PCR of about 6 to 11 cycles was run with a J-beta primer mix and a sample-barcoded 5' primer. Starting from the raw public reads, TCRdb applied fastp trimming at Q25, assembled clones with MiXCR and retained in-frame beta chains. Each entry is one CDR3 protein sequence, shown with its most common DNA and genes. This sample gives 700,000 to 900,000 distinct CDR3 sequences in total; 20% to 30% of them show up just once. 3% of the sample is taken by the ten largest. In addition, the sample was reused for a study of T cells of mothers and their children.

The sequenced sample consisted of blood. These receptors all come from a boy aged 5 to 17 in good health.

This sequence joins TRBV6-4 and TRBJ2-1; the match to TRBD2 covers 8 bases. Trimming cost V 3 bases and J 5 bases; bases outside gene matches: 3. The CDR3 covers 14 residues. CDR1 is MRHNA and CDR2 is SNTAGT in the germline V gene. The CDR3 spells CASSEAGEHNEQFF. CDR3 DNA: TGTGCCAGCAGTGAAGCGGGGGAGCACAATGAGCAGTTCTTC.

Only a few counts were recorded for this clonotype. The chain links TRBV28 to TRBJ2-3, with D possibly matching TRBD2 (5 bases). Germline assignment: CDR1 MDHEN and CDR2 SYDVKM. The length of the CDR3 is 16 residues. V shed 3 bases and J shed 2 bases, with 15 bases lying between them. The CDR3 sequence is CASSFTPAGLTDTQYF. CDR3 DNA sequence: TGTGCCAGCAGTTTTACTCCCGCAGGACTCACAGATACGCAGTATTTT.

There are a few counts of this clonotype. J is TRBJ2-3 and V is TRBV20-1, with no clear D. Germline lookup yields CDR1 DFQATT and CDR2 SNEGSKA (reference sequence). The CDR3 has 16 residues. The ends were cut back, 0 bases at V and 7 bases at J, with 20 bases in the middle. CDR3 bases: TGCAGTGCTAGAGATTTCCTAGACTTAGGCATAAATACGCAGTATTTT. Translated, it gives CSARDFLDLGINTQYF.

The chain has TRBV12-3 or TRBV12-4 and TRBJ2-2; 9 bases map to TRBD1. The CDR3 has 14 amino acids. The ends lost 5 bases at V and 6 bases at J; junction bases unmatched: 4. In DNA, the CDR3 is TGTGCCAGCAGTCGGACAGGGGTTGCCGGGGAGCTGTTTTTT. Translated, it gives CASSRTGVAGELFF.

CDR3 in amino acids: CASSQEGRGRIYAGYTF. CDR3 bases: TGCGCCAGCAGCCAAGAGGGGAGGGGAAGGATCTACGCCGGCTACACCTTC. The chain has TRBV4-1 and TRBJ1-2; possibly TRBD1 for D (5 bases). With 0 bases removed from V and 8 bases from J, the gap between germline ends came to 22 bases. The CDR3 has 17 amino acids. In germline, CDR1 is MGHRA, CDR2 YSYEKL.

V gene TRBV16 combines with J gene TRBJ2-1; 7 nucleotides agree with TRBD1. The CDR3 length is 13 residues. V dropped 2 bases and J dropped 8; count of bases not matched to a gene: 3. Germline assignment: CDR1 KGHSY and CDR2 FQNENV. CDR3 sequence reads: CASSQGQVDEQFF. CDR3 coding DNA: TGTGCCAGCAGCCAAGGACAGGTAGATGAGCAGTTCTTC.

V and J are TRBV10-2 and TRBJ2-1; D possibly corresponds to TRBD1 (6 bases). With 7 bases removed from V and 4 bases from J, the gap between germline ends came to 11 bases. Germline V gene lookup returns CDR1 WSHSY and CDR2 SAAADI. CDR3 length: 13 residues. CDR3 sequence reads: CASTWTEYNEQFF. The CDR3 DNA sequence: TGCGCCAGCACCTGGACAGAATACAATGAGCAGTTCTTC.

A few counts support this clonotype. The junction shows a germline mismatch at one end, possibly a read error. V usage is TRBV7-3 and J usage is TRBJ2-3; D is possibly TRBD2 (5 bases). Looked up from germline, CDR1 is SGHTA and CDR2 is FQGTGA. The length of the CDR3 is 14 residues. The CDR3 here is CASSSLGSTDTQYF. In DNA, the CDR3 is TGTGCCAGCAGCTCCTTAGGGAGCACAGATACGCAGTACTTT.

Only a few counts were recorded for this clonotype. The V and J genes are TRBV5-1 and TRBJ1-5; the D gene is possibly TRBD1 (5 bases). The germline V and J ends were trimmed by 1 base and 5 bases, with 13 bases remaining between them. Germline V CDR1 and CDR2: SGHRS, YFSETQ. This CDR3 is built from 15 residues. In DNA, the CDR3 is TGCGCCAGCAGCTTGACCCGGGGACCTGATCAGCCCCAGCATTTT. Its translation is CASSLTRGPDQPQHF.

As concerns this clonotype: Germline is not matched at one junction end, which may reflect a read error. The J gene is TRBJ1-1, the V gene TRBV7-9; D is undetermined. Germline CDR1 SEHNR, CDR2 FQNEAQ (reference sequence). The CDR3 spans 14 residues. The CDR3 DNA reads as TGTGCCAGCAGCTTAGGGCACCTGAACATTGAAGCTTTCTTT. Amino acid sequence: CASSLGHLNIEAFF. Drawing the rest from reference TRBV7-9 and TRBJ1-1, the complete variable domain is DTGVSQNPRHKITKRGQNVTFRCDPISEHNRLYWYRQTLGQGPEFLTYFQNEAQLEKSRLLSDRFSAERPKGSFSTLEIQRTEQGDSAMYLCASSLGHLNIEAFFGQGTRLTVV.

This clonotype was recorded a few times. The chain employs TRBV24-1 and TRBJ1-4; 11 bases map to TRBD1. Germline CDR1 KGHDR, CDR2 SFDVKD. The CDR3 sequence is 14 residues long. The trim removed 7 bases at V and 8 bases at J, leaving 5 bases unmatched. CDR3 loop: CATRGQGESEKLFF. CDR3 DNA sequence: TGTGCCACCAGGGGACAGGGGGAAAGCGAAAAACTGTTTTTT.

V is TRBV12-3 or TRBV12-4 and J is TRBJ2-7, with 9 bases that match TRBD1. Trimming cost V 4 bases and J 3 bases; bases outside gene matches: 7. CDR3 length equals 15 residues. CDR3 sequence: CASSSGQGMNYEQYF. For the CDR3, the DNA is TGTGCCAGCAGTTCAGGACAGGGGATGAACTACGAGCAGTACTTC.

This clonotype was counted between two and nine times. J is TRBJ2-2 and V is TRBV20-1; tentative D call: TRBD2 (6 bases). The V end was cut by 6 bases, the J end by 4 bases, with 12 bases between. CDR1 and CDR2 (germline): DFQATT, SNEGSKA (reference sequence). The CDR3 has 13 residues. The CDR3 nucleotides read TGCAGTGCCCCGCGGGAACCCACCGGGGAGCTGTTTTTT. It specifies CSAPREPTGELFF.

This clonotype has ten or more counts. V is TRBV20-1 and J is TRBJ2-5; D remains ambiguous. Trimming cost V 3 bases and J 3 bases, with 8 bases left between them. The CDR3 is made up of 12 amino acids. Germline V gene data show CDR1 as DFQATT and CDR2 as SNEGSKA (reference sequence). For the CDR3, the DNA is TGCAGTGCTAGTGGCCTAGAAGAGACCCAGTACTTC. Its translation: CSASGLEETQYF.

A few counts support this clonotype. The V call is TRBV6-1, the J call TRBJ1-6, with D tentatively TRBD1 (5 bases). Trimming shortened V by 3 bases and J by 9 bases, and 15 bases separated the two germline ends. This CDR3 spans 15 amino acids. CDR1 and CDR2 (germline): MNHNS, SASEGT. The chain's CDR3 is CASSDSPGPSSPLHF. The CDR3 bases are TGTGCCAGCAGTGACTCTCCGGGGCCCTCTTCACCCCTCCACTTT.

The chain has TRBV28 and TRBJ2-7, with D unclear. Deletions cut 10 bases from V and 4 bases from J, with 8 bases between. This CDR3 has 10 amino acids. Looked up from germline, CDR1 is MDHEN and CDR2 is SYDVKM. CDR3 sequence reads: CATSSYEQYF. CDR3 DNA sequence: TGTGCCACCTCCAGTTACGAGCAGTACTTC.